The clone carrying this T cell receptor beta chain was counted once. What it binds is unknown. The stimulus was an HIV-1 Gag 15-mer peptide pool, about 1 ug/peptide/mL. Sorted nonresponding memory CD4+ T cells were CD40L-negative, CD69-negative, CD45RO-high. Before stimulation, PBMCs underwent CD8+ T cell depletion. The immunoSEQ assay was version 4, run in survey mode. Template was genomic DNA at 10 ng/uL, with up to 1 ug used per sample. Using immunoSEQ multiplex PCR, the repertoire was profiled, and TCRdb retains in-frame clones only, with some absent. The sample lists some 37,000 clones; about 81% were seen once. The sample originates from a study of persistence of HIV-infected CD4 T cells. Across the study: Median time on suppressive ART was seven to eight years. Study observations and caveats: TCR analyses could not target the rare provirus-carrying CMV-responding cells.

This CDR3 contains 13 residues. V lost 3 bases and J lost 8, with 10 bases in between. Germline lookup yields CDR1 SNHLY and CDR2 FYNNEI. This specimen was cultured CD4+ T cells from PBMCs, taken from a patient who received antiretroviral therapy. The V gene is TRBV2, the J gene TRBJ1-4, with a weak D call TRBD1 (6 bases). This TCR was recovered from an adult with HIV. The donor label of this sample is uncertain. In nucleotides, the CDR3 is TGTGCCAGCAGTGAGGGGGCAAACGAAAAACTGTTTTTT. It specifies CASSEGANEKLFF.